Sequencing of this T cell receptor beta chain was carried out in a study of T cell repertoires in cytomegalovirus infection. V lost 2 bases and J lost 12, with 23 bases in between. The CDR3 has 17 residues. From germline, CDR1 is SGHTA and CDR2 FQGNSA. In its sample, this clonotype was seen many times. MiXCR, run by TCRdb on the reads, gives a single entry per CDR3 protein. The table includes about 530,000 distinct CDR3 sequences, 26% detected once. This TCR derives from a human donor in good health (CMV status not recorded). Some clones in this sample may be carry-over from other donors' samples. The chain recombines TRBV7-2 with TRBJ1-6; D is perhaps TRBD1 (6 bases). Input material: PBMCs. CDR3 sequence: CASSLNPLRTGNLPLHF. CDR3 nucleotides: TGTGCCAGCAGCTTAAACCCACTACGAACAGGGAACCTACCCCTCCACTTT.